This T cell receptor beta chain emerged from a study of blood T cell repertoires in COVID-19. TCRdb's table, derived via immunoSEQ multiplex PCR, lists solely in-frame clones and lacks some. The table lists tens of thousands of clones, around 88% of them singletons. The V gene lost 6 bases and the J gene lost 3 bases, with 17 bases spanning the gap. The CDR3 has 15 residues. In germline, CDR1 is MNHEY, CDR2 SVGAGI. This chain joins TRBV6-5 and TRBJ1-1, with D perhaps TRBD1 (6 bases). Material: peripheral blood. The TCR sequence derives from a man in his sixties with acute or convalescent COVID-19. The DNA of the CDR3 is TGTGCCAGCAGCCAGGGGACCCTGGTGGACACTGAAGCTTTCTTT. It encodes CASSQGTLVDTEAFF.